What follows are 17 T cell receptor beta chains derived from one specimen sequenced in a study of blood T cell repertoires in COVID-19. TCRdb's table, derived via immunoSEQ multiplex PCR, lists solely in-frame clones and lacks some. The table includes a few hundred thousand clones, roughly 82% detected once. Source material: peripheral blood. The receptors originated from a man older than 75 with acute or convalescent COVID-19.

This rearrangement joins TRBV28 to TRBJ1-3; the D gene is possibly TRBD1 (5 bases). This CDR3 comprises 17 residues. Per germline, CDR1 MDHEN and CDR2 SYDVKM. V lost 2 bases and J lost 1, with 15 bases in between. Written as DNA, the CDR3 is TGTGCCAGCAGTTTAGGGGCGGCAGGCCGGTCTGGAAACACCATATATTTT. Amino acids: CASSLGAAGRSGNTIYF. Combining the CDR3 with reference TRBV28 and TRBJ1-3 gives the whole variable domain DVKVTQSSRYLVKRTGEKVFLECVQDMDHENMFWYRQDPGLGLRLIYFSYDVKMKEKGDIPEGYSVSREKKERFSLILESASTNQTSMYLCASSLGAAGRSGNTIYFGEGSWLTVV.

This chain links TRBV7-9 with TRBJ1-2; D is unresolved. CDR1 SEHNR and CDR2 FQNEAQ come from the germline V gene (reference sequence). The CDR3 extends over 12 amino acids. V lost 5 bases and J lost 4, with 8 bases in between. The CDR3 spells CASSLQSYGYTF. The CDR3 coding sequence is TGTGCCAGCAGCCTCCAGTCCTATGGCTACACCTTC.

The V and J genes are TRBV6-5 and TRBJ1-3; D is ambiguous. Germline values: CDR1 MNHEY, CDR2 SVGAGI. The V end was cut by 2 bases, the J end by 2 bases, with 13 bases between. There are 16 residues in the CDR3. The DNA of the CDR3 is TGTGCCAGCAGTTACCGACGAACCGGGGCTGGAAACACCATATATTTT. Translation gives CASSYRRTGAGNTIYF.

This chain connects TRBV15 to TRBJ1-2; 8 bases map to TRBD1. Germline V CDR1 and CDR2: LNHNV, YYDKDF (reference sequence). The V and J ends lost 0 bases and 6 bases, in that order; junction bases with no gene match: 3. This CDR3 contains 14 residues. CDR3 residues: CATSRDRTGNGYTF. The CDR3 DNA reads TGTGCCACCAGCAGAGATAGGACAGGGAATGGCTACACCTTC. The full variable domain, completed using reference TRBV15 and TRBJ1-2, is DAMVIQNPRYQVTQFGKPVTLSCSQTLNHNVMYWYQQKSSQAPKLLFHYYDKDFNNEADTPDNFQSRRPNTSFCFLDIRSPGLGDTAMYLCATSRDRTGNGYTFGSGTRLTVV.

The chain combines TRBV5-1 with TRBJ1-3, with 8 bases fitting TRBD1. CDR1 is SGHRS and CDR2 is YFSETQ in the germline V gene. V shed 0 bases and J 0 bases; nucleotides not matched to a gene: 5. The CDR3 covers 17 residues. The CDR3 spells CASSLAVQGGSGNTIYF. The CDR3 nucleotides read TGCGCCAGCAGCTTGGCCGTACAGGGGGGCTCTGGAAACACCATATATTTT.

This chain joins TRBV9 and TRBJ2-2; no clear D. Germline CDR1 and CDR2: SGDLS and YYNGEE. This CDR3 region has 14 residues. Deletions cut 0 bases from V and 4 bases from J, with 7 bases between. The CDR3 here is CASSVALSTGELFF. In DNA form, the CDR3 reads TGTGCCAGCAGCGTAGCCCTCAGCACCGGGGAGCTGTTTTTT.

This clone has only a few counts. Other DNA sequences of this sample code for an identical CDR3. CDR3 residues: CASSFGNTEAFF. The CDR3 DNA is TGTGCCAGCAGTTTCGGTAACACTGAAGCTTTCTTT. The V and J genes are TRBV6-5 and TRBJ1-1; no definite D call. From germline, CDR1 is MNHEY and CDR2 SVGAGI. V lost 4 bases, J lost 2 bases, and 5 bases lay in between. The CDR3 length is 12 residues.

The chain combines TRBV10-3 with TRBJ1-1; 11 bases agree with TRBD1. Germline loops: CDR1 ENHRY, CDR2 SYGVKD. V trimming: 6 bases; J trimming: 4 bases; junction bases outside the gene matches: 10. CDR3 length: 16 amino acids. DNA for the CDR3: TGTGCCATCAGCACAGGACAGGGGGCGCGGGGCACTGAAGCTTTCTTT. It yields the protein CAISTGQGARGTEAFF.

This clone was observed a handful of times. The chain carries TRBV7-2 and TRBJ1-2; D might be TRBD1 (6 bases). The CDR3 consists of 15 residues. Germline assignment: CDR1 SGHTA and CDR2 FQGNSA. V was pared by 2 bases and J by 1 base, with 11 bases between. The CDR3 coding sequence is TGTGCCAGCAGCTTACAGGGGCAGAATAACTATGGCTACACCTTC. It specifies CASSLQGQNNYGYTF.

The CDR3 protein is CASNEARGYTF. For the CDR3, the DNA is TGTGCCAGCAACGAGGCCCGGGGCTACACCTTC. This chain connects TRBV28 to TRBJ1-2; D gene ambiguous. Germline V gives CDR1 MDHEN, CDR2 SYDVKM. Trimming took off 7 bases at V and 8 bases at J, with 11 bases between the two ends. CDR3 length equals 11 residues.

This clone has at least ten counts. The chain recombines TRBV5-1 with TRBJ1-4; D is unresolved. This CDR3 comprises 15 residues. The germline V gene has CDR1 SGHRS and CDR2 YFSETQ. Trimming shortened V by 2 bases and J by 1 base, and 9 bases separated the two germline ends. The CDR3: CASSLRRGTNEKLFF. The CDR3 DNA follows: TGCGCCAGCAGCTTACGAAGAGGAACTAATGAAAAACTGTTTTTT.

This sequence joins TRBV28 and TRBJ1-1; 8 bases fit TRBD1. Losses at the gene ends were 6 bases for V and 5 bases for J; bases not matched to a gene: 8. This CDR3 has 14 residues. Germline loops: CDR1 MDHEN, CDR2 SYDVKM. The CDR3 DNA reads as TGTGCCAGCAGAAGTACAGGGGGGGGAACTGAAGCTTTCTTT. This codes for CASRSTGGGTEAFF. Full variable domain (rest looked up from reference TRBV28 and TRBJ1-1): DVKVTQSSRYLVKRTGEKVFLECVQDMDHENMFWYRQDPGLGLRLIYFSYDVKMKEKGDIPEGYSVSREKKERFSLILESASTNQTSMYLCASRSTGGGTEAFFGQGTRLTVV.

The count of this clone is one. V is TRBV4-3 and J is TRBJ1-6; possibly TRBD1 for D (5 bases). V was shortened by 0 bases and J by 6 bases, with 15 bases between the two germline ends. Germline CDR1 LGHNA, CDR2 YSLEER. The CDR3 spans 17 residues. CDR3 in DNA: TGCGCCAGCAGCCAAGAAAGGGCGGGGGTCGTTAATTCACCCCTCCACTTT. It codes for CASSQERAGVVNSPLHF.

This chain joins TRBV4-3 and TRBJ2-2; possible D gene TRBD1, 6 bases. Trimming pared 4 bases from V and 4 bases from J, leaving 10 bases between. The CDR3 has 14 amino acids. CDR1 LGHNA and CDR2 YSLEER come from the germline V gene. CDR3 region: CASSPGQPTGELFF. In DNA form, the CDR3 reads TGCGCCAGCAGCCCCGGACAGCCCACCGGGGAGCTGTTTTTT.

DNA of the CDR3: TGCGCCAGCAGCTTGACTAGCGGGATCTACAATGAGCAGTTCTTC. Protein: CASSLTSGIYNEQFF. The chain has TRBV5-1 and TRBJ2-1; 10 bases align to TRBD2. The CDR3 totals 15 residues. J gave up 3 bases and V 1 base, and 1 base lay outside the gene matches. CDR1 is SGHRS and CDR2 is YFSETQ in the germline V gene.

The chain has TRBV28 and TRBJ1-4; no firm D call. CDR3 length: 11 amino acids. Germline assignment: CDR1 MDHEN and CDR2 SYDVKM. Trimming removed 10 bases from V and 4 bases from J, with 7 bases in between. The CDR3, as DNA: TGTGCCATTCACAGTAATGAAAAACTGTTTTTT. Translation: CAIHSNEKLFF.

The CDR3 DNA is TGTGCCAGCAGCCCCGTCCGACAGGGGGTTGGCTACACCTTC. This gives the protein CASSPVRQGVGYTF. The chain uses TRBV5-5 and TRBJ1-2; TRBD1 aligns across 9 bases. CDR3 size: 14 residues. Germline CDR1 is SGHKS and CDR2 is YYEKEE (reference sequence). V dropped 4 bases and J dropped 7; count of bases not matched to a gene: 8.